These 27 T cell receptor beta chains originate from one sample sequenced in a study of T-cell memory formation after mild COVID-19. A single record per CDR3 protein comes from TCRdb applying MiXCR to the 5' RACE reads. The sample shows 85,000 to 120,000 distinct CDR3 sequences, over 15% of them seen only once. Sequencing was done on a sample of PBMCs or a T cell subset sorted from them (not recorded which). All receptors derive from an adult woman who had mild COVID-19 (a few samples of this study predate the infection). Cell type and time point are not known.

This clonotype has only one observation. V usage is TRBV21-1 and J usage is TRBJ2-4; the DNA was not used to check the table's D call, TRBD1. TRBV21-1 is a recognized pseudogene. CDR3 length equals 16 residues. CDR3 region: CASSKSPPPGVDIQYF. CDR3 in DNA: TGTGCCAGCAGCAAAAGCCCCCCCCCAGGGGTAGACATTCAGTACTTC.

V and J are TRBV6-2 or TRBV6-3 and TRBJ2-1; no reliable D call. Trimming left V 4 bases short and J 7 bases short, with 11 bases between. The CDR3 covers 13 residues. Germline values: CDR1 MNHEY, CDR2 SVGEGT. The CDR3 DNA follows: TGTGCCAGCAGTTCGATGAGTTGGAATGAGCAGTTCTTC. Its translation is CASSSMSWNEQFF.

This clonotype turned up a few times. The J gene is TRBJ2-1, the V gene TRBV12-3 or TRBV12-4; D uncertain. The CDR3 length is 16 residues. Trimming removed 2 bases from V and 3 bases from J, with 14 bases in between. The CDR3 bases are TGTGCCAGCAGTTTATGGGGAAACGCTATCTACAATGAGCAGTTCTTC. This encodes CASSLWGNAIYNEQFF.

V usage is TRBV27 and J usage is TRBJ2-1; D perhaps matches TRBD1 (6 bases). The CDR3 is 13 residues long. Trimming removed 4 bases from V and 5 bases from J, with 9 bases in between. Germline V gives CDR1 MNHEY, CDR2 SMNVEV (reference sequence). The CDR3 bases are TGTGCCAGCAGTTCGGGACAAGACAATGAGCAGTTCTTC. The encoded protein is CASSSGQDNEQFF.

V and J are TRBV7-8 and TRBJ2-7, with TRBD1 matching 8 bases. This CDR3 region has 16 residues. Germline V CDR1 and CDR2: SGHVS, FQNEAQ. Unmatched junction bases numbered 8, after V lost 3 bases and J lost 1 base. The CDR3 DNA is TGTGCCAGCAGCTTTTTCTCCGGGACAGGTTCCTACGAGCAGTACTTC. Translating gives CASSFFSGTGSYEQYF.

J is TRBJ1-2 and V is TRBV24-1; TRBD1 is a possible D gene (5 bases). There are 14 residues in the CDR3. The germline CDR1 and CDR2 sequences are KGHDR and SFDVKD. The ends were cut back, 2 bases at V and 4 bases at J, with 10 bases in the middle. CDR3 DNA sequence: TGTGCCACCAGTGATTGGGGCACGAGCTATGGCTACACCTTC. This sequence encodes CATSDWGTSYGYTF.

The CDR3 region is CASSLGYFDRPTDTQYF. CDR3 sequence (DNA): TGTGCCAGCAGCTTAGGCTATTTCGACAGGCCCACAGATACGCAGTATTTT. The chain employs TRBV7-6 and TRBJ2-3; perhaps TRBD1 as D (6 bases). The V gene lost 1 base and the J gene lost 2 bases, with 16 bases spanning the gap. The CDR3 has 17 residues. Per the germline V gene, CDR1 is SGHVS and CDR2 is FNYEAQ.

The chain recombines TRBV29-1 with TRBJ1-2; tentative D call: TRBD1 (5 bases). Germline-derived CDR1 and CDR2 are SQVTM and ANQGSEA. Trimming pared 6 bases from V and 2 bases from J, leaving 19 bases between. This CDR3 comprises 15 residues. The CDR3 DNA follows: TGCAGCGTAACGTACCCGACAGTGAAGAACTATGGCTACACCTTC. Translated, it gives CSVTYPTVKNYGYTF.

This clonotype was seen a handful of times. CDR3 bases: TGTGCCAGCAGAGTAGCGGGGCACTACAATGAGCAGTTCTTC. Its protein is CASRVAGHYNEQFF. The V gene is TRBV25-1, the J gene TRBJ2-1; 8 nucleotides agree with TRBD2. This CDR3 region has 14 residues. Germline CDR1 and CDR2: MGHDK and SYGVNS. Trimming took 6 bases from V and 3 from J; bases not matched to a gene: 4.

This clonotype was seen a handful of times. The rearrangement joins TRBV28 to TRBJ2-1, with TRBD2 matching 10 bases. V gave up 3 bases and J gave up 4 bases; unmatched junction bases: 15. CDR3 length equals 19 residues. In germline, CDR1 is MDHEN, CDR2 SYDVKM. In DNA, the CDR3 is TGTGCCAGCAGTTTCCCCACAAAAAGCCTAGCGGGAGAATACAATGAGCAGTTCTTC. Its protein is CASSFPTKSLAGEYNEQFF. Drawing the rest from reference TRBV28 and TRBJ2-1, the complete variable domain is DVKVTQSSRYLVKRTGEKVFLECVQDMDHENMFWYRQDPGLGLRLIYFSYDVKMKEKGDIPEGYSVSREKKERFSLILESASTNQTSMYLCASSFPTKSLAGEYNEQFFGPGTRLTVL.

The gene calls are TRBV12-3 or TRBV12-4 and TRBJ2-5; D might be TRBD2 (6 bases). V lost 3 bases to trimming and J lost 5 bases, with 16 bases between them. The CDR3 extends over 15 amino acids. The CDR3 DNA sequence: TGTGCCAGCAGTTTGGGGCCGGAGGGCGAGGAGACCCAGTACTTC. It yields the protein CASSLGPEGEETQYF.

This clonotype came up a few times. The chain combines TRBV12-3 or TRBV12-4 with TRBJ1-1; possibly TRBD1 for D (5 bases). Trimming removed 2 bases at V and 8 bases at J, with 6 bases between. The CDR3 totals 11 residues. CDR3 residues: CASSLSGEAFF. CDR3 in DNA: TGTGCCAGCAGTTTATCAGGGGAAGCTTTCTTT.

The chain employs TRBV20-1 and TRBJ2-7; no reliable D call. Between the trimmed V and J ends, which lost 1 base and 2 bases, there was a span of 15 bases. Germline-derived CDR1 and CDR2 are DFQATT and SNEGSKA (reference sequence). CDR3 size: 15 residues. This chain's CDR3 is CSARGPQHLTYEQYF. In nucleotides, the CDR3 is TGCAGTGCTAGAGGTCCGCAGCATCTCACCTACGAGCAGTACTTC.

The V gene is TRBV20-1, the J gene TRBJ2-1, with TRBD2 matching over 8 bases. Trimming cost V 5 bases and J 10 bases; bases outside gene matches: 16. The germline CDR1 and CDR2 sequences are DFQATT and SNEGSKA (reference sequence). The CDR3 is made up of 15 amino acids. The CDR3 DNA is TGCAGTGCTCCGGGCGTTCCGTTGGTAGCGGGGGAGCAGTTCTTC. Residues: CSAPGVPLVAGEQFF.

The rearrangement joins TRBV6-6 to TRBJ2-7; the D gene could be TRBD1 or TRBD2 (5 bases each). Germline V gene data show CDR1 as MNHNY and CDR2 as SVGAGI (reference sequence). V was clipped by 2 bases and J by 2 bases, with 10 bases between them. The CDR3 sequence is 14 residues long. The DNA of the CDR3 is TGTGCCAGCAGTTACGAGGGGACCCCCTACGAGCAGTACTTC. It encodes CASSYEGTPYEQYF.

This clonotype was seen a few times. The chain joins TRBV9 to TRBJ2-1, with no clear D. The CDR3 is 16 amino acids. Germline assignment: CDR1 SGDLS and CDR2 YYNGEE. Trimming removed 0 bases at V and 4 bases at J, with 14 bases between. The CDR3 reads CASSVGAGTVYNEQFF. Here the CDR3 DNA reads TGTGCCAGCAGCGTAGGGGCAGGAACCGTGTACAATGAGCAGTTCTTC. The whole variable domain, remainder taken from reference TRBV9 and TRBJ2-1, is DSGVTQTPKHLITATGQRVTLRCSPRSGDLSVYWYQQSLDQGLQFLIQYYNGEERAKGNILERFSAQQFPDLHSELNLSSLELGDSALYFCASSVGAGTVYNEQFFGPGTRLTVL.

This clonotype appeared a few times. The DNA of the CDR3 is TGTGCCAGCAGTGAAGGGCGGCGAAGCTCCTACGAGCAGTACTTC. Its translation: CASSEGRRSSYEQYF. The chain carries TRBV2 and TRBJ2-7; unclear D gene. The CDR3 covers 15 residues. V dropped 1 base and J dropped 0 bases, with 10 bases sitting between them. Germline lookup yields CDR1 SNHLY and CDR2 FYNNEI.

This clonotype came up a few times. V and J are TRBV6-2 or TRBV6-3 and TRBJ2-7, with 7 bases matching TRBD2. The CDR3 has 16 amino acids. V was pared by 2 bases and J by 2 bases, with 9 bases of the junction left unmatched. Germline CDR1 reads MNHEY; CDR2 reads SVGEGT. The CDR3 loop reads CASSYNYQREAYEQYF. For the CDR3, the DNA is TGTGCCAGCAGTTACAACTACCAGCGGGAAGCCTACGAGCAGTACTTC.

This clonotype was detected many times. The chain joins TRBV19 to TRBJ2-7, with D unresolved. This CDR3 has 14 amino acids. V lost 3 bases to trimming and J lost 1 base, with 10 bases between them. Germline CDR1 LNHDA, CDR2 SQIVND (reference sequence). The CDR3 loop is CASSITPASYEQYF. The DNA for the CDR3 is TGTGCCAGTAGTATCACCCCGGCTTCCTACGAGCAGTACTTC. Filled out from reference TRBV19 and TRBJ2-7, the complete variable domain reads DGGITQSPKYLFRKEGQNVTLSCEQNLNHDAMYWYRQDPGQGLRLIYYSQIVNDFQKGDIAEGYSVSREKKESFPLTVTSAQKNPTAFYLCASSITPASYEQYFGPGTRLTVT.

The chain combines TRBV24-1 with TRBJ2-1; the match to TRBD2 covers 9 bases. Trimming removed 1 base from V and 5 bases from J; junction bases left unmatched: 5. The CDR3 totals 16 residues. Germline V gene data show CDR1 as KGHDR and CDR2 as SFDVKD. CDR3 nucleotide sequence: TGTGCCACCAGTGATTTTGAGCGGGAGGAACACAATGAGCAGTTCTTC. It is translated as CATSDFEREEHNEQFF.

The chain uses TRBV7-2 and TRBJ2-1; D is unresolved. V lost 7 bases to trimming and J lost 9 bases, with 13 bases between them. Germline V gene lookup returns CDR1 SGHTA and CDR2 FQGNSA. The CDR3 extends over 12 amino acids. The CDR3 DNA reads TGTGCCAGCACATTCATTGTGACTGAGCAGTTCTTC. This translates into CASTFIVTEQFF.

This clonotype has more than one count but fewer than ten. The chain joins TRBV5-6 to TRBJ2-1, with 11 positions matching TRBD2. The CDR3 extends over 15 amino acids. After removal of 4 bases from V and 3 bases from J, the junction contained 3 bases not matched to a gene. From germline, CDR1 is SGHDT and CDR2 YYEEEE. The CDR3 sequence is CASSRGTSGYNEQFF. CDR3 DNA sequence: TGTGCCAGCAGCCGGGGGACTAGCGGCTACAATGAGCAGTTCTTC.

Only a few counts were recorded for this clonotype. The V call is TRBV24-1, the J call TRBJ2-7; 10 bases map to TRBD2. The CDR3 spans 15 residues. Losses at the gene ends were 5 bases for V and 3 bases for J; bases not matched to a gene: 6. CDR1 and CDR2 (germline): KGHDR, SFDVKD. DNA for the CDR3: TGTGCCACCAGTGTTCTAGCGGGGGCCTTCTACGAGCAGTACTTC. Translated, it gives CATSVLAGAFYEQYF.

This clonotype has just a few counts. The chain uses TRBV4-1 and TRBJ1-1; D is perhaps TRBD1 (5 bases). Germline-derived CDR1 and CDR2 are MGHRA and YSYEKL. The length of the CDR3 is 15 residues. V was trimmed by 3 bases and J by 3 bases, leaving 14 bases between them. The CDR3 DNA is TGCGCCAGCAGCCAGGTTCTCATGGGGCACACTGAAGCTTTCTTT. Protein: CASSQVLMGHTEAFF.

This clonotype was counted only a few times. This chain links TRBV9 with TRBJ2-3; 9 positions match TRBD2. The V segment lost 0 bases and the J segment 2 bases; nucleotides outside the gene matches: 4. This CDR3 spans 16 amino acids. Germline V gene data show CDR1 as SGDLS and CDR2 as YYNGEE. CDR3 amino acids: CASSVVSGGTTDTQYF. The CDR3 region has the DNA TGTGCCAGCAGCGTAGTCAGCGGGGGGACCACAGATACGCAGTATTTT.

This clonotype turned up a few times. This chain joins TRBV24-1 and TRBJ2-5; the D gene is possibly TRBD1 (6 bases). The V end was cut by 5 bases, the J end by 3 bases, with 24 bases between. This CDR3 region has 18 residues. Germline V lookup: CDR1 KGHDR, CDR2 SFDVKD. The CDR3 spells CATSVPAPGTIIEETQYF. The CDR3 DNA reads TGTGCCACCAGTGTCCCAGCACCCGGGACAATTATTGAAGAGACCCAGTACTTC.

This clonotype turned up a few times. The CDR3 loop is CSARDPGTSGINEQFF. The CDR3 DNA reads TGCAGTGCTAGGGATCCCGGGACTAGCGGGATCAATGAGCAGTTCTTC. V and J are TRBV20-1 and TRBJ2-1, with 13 bases matching TRBD2. The CDR3 covers 16 residues. Germline assignment: CDR1 DFQATT and CDR2 SNEGSKA (reference sequence). V lost 3 bases, J lost 6 bases, and 8 bases stayed unmatched.